Presented here are 23 T cell receptor beta chains from one specimen sequenced in a study of spatial heterogeneity in lung cancer (dated by TCRdb to between 2018 and 2021). The full study reports these points: The tumor nonsynonymous mutation count correlated with the number of expanded intratumoral alpha and beta TCRs.

No cognate antigen is known for these TCRs. The intended sense of this specimen's time point label: sample taken at primary tumor resection. To prepare the library, 5' RACE was applied. The instrument was a NextSeq 500. TCRdb reran the public reads through fastp at Q25 and MiXCR, keeping productive beta chains. Merged by CDR3 protein, the rows form single entries marked with the most common genes and DNA. Within this sample are about 9,300 distinct CDR3 sequences, with around 6.6% of them counted one time only. Clones ranked in the top ten supply around 27% of the sample. This material consisted of lung tumor tissue, taken at surgery. These receptors all come from a male donor with early-stage non-small cell lung cancer.

This clonotype counts as medium-sized. The chain links TRBV9 to TRBJ2-3; 11 nucleotides line up with TRBD1. Germline lookup yields CDR1 SGDLS and CDR2 YYNGEE. CDR3 length: 16 amino acids. V was clipped by 3 bases and J by 5 bases; unmatched bases: 8. This CDR3 reads CASSASGTGGRDTQYF. CDR3 bases: TGTGCCAGCAGCGCCTCCGGGACAGGGGGGAGAGATACGCAGTATTTT.

This clonotype has at least ten counts. The chain links TRBV29-1 to TRBJ2-5; TRBD2 matches 12 bases. CDR3 length: 15 amino acids. V was pared by 4 bases and J by 5 bases, with 8 bases of the junction left unmatched. The V gene's germline CDR1 is SQVTM and CDR2 ANQGSEA. CDR3 bases: TGCAGCGTTGGTTCTAGCGGGGGGGCCGGGGAGACCCAGTACTTC. This encodes CSVGSSGGAGETQYF.

This clonotype was detected many times. The chain combines TRBV7-2 with TRBJ2-7; the D gene could be TRBD1 or TRBD2 (5 bases each). This CDR3 has 16 residues. V gave up 0 bases and J gave up 0 bases, with 12 bases separating them. Germline V gene lookup returns CDR1 SGHTA and CDR2 FQGNSA. The CDR3: CASSLAPSGTSYEQYF. The CDR3 region has the DNA TGTGCCAGCAGCTTAGCCCCCTCAGGGACCTCCTACGAGCAGTACTTC.

The chain recombines TRBV20-1 with TRBJ2-7, with 11 positions matching TRBD2. Trimming took 6 bases from V and 2 from J; bases not matched to a gene: 9. This CDR3 region has 15 residues. Germline CDR1 is DFQATT and CDR2 is SNEGSKA (reference sequence). This CDR3 reads CSATSGTSGTYEQYF. The CDR3 bases are TGCAGTGCCACTTCCGGGACTAGCGGTACCTACGAGCAGTACTTC.

The chain employs TRBV15 and TRBJ2-1; 15 nucleotides align to TRBD2. The germline gives CDR1 LNHNV, CDR2 YYDKDF (reference sequence). This CDR3 contains 19 residues. Trimming took 0 bases from V and 4 from J; bases not matched to a gene: 7. CDR3 bases: TGTGCCACCAGCAGAGAGGGGACTAGCGGGGGGCTGGGATACAATGAGCAGTTCTTC. Protein sequence: CATSREGTSGGLGYNEQFF.

The rearrangement joins TRBV5-1 to TRBJ2-1, with 16 bases that match TRBD2. Trimming took 4 bases from V and 10 from J; bases not matched to a gene: 8. Per the germline V gene, CDR1 is SGHRS and CDR2 is YFSETQ. The CDR3 is 16 amino acids. This CDR3 reads CASSLGLAGGLGEQFF. CDR3 sequence (DNA): TGCGCCAGCAGCCTGGGACTAGCGGGGGGGCTAGGGGAGCAGTTCTTC.

The chain joins TRBV30 to TRBJ2-4; TRBD2 is a possible D gene (6 bases). CDR1 and CDR2 (germline): GTSNPN, SVGIG (reference sequence). Trimming left V 2 bases short and J 9 bases short, with 14 bases between. The CDR3 has 13 residues. Here the CDR3 DNA reads TGTGCCTGGAGTAAGGGAGGTTTAGGCATTCAGTACTTC. The encoded protein is CAWSKGGLGIQYF.

The chain employs TRBV5-1 and TRBJ2-5; D perhaps matches TRBD1 (6 bases). Per germline, CDR1 SGHRS and CDR2 YFSETQ. The CDR3 is made up of 14 amino acids. With 1 base removed from V and 4 bases from J, the gap between germline ends came to 11 bases. The CDR3 region has the DNA TGCGCCAGCAGCTTGCAGCAGACAGGAGAGACCCAGTACTTC. Its protein is CASSLQQTGETQYF.

The rearrangement joins TRBV4-2 to TRBJ1-6; D is unresolved. The CDR3 has 14 amino acids. The V end lost 2 bases, the J end lost 8 bases, and 10 bases lay between the germline ends. Germline assignment: CDR1 LGHNA and CDR2 YNFKEQ. CDR3 in amino acids: CASSQPGSHSPLHF. CDR3 coding DNA: TGTGCCAGCAGCCAACCAGGAAGCCATTCACCCCTCCACTTT.

This clonotype was observed a few times. This chain joins TRBV6-1 and TRBJ1-5; a weak D match, TRBD1 (5 bases). The V and J ends lost 5 bases and 3 bases respectively, with 8 bases between them. In germline, CDR1 is MNHNS, CDR2 SASEGT. The CDR3 loop spans 13 amino acids. CDR3 nucleotide sequence: TGTGCCAGCAGTACCGGACACAATCAGCCCCAGCATTTT. Amino acid sequence: CASSTGHNQPQHF.

Many counts were recorded for this clonotype. V gene TRBV7-9 combines with J gene TRBJ2-5, with D tentatively TRBD1 or TRBD2 (5 bases each). The CDR3 sequence is 13 residues long. The germline V gene has CDR1 SEHNR and CDR2 FQNEAQ (reference sequence). V lost 5 bases, J lost 1 base, and 8 bases lay in between. The CDR3 sequence: CASSRGSQETQYF. The CDR3 DNA sequence: TGTGCCAGCAGCCGGGGCAGCCAAGAGACCCAGTACTTC.

This clonotype was counted a few times. The chain uses TRBV3-1 and TRBJ2-1; the match to TRBD1 covers 8 bases. Unmatched junction bases numbered 4, after V lost 5 bases and J lost 1 base. CDR1 and CDR2 from the germline V gene are LGHDT and YNNKEL (reference sequence). The CDR3 is 15 residues long. CDR3 in DNA: TGTGCCAGCAGCAGGACAGGGTGGTCCTACAATGAGCAGTTCTTC. Translated, it gives CASSRTGWSYNEQFF.

This clonotype was detected once. This sequence joins TRBV12-3 or TRBV12-4 and TRBJ1-4, with D perhaps matching TRBD1 (5 bases). The CDR3 contains 15 residues. The ends were cut back, 4 bases at V and 3 bases at J, with 12 bases in the middle. CDR3 region: CASSWGGSPNEKLFF. The CDR3 DNA reads as TGTGCCAGCAGTTGGGGGGGGTCCCCTAATGAAAAACTGTTTTTT.

By proportion, this clonotype is medium-sized (0.01 to 0.1%). The gene calls are TRBV20-1 and TRBJ1-5; weak D call: TRBD1 (6 bases). CDR3 length equals 15 residues. The germline CDR1 and CDR2 sequences are DFQATT and SNEGSKA (reference sequence). V lost 0 bases and J 1 base, leaving 10 bases between the germline ends. The CDR3 nucleotides read TGCAGTGCTAGAGAGGCCAGGGGAAGCAATCAGCCCCAGCATTTT. This translates into CSAREARGSNQPQHF.

In this sample, this clonotype turned up many times. J is TRBJ2-7 and V is TRBV11-2; TRBD2 matches at 9 bases. V was pared by 3 bases and J by 5 bases, with 8 bases of the junction left unmatched. This CDR3 has 15 residues. Germline CDR1 reads SGHAT; CDR2 reads FQNNGV. CDR3 residues: CASSFNSGGRHEQYF. CDR3 nucleotides: TGTGCCAGCAGCTTTAATAGCGGGGGTCGTCACGAGCAGTACTTC.

This clonotype was seen many times. This chain links TRBV12-3 or TRBV12-4 with TRBJ1-2, with D unresolved. This CDR3 contains 13 residues. The V end was cut by 3 bases, the J end by 2 bases, with 7 bases between. CDR3 in DNA: TGTGCCAGCAGTTTGCGCCAGAACTATGGCTACACCTTC. This gives the protein CASSLRQNYGYTF.

This chain joins TRBV4-2 and TRBJ2-5, with D unclear. Per germline, CDR1 LGHNA and CDR2 YNFKEQ. This CDR3 has 14 residues. The ends were cut back, 0 bases at V and 4 bases at J, with 9 bases in the middle. CDR3: CASSQEARAETQYF. CDR3 nucleotide sequence: TGTGCCAGCAGCCAAGAAGCTAGAGCAGAGACCCAGTACTTC.

This clonotype was counted at least ten times. The chain joins TRBV25-1 to TRBJ2-6; no definite D call. There are 15 residues in the CDR3. Germline values: CDR1 MGHDK, CDR2 SYGVNS. With 1 base removed from V and 0 bases from J, the gap between germline ends came to 4 bases. CDR3 coding DNA: TGTGCCAGCAGTGAATTGGCCTCTGGGGCCAACGTCCTGACTTTC. Protein sequence: CASSELASGANVLTF.

This clonotype was seen ten or more times. V usage is TRBV6-6 and J usage is TRBJ1-5, with a possible D match to TRBD1 (5 bases). Looked up from germline, CDR1 is MNHNY and CDR2 is SVGAGI (reference sequence). The CDR3 extends over 16 amino acids. Between the trimmed V and J ends, which lost 5 bases and 2 bases, there was a span of 16 bases. DNA of the CDR3: TGTGCCAGCAGTATCAGGGAGTCAAGAGGCAATCAGCCCCAGCATTTT. As protein: CASSIRESRGNQPQHF.

This clonotype appeared many times. The chain links TRBV4-1 to TRBJ2-1, with TRBD1 matching 7 bases. The CDR3 is made up of 15 amino acids. V shed 6 bases and J 6 bases; nucleotides not matched to a gene: 11. CDR1 MGHRA and CDR2 YSYEKL come from the germline V gene. This CDR3 is CASSRQGPLSNEQFF. The CDR3, as DNA: TGCGCCAGCAGTCGACAGGGTCCCTTGTCCAATGAGCAGTTCTTC.

The chain recombines TRBV20-1 with TRBJ2-5; D assignment may be TRBD1 or TRBD2 (6 bases each). V was trimmed by 3 bases and J by 0 bases, leaving 8 bases between them. The CDR3 covers 13 residues. CDR1 is DFQATT, CDR2 SNEGSKA, per germline (reference sequence). CDR3 protein: CSASGGHQETQYF. The CDR3 region has the DNA TGCAGTGCTAGCGGGGGCCACCAAGAGACCCAGTACTTC.

This clonotype was counted at least ten times. CDR3 sequence (DNA): TGTGCCAGCAGCTTGGTTAGTATTGGGACAAGTCAGCCCCAGCATTTT. Translating it yields CASSLVSIGTSQPQHF. J is TRBJ1-5 and V is TRBV7-9, with D maybe TRBD1 (6 bases). This CDR3 comprises 16 residues. Germline CDR1 SEHNR, CDR2 FQNEAQ (reference sequence). V was clipped by 3 bases and J by 6 bases, with 18 bases between them. Full variable domain (outside the CDR3, taken from reference TRBV7-9 and TRBJ1-5): DTGVSQNPRHKITKRGQNVTFRCDPISEHNRLYWYRQTLGQGPEFLTYFQNEAQLEKSRLLSDRFSAERPKGSFSTLEIQRTEQGDSAMYLCASSLVSIGTSQPQHFGDGTRLSIL.

This clonotype was detected a few times. This chain connects TRBV7-2 to TRBJ2-2; TRBD1 might be the D (6 bases). The CDR3 is 13 residues long. V was shortened by 5 bases and J by 7 bases, with 11 bases between the two germline ends. Germline V gives CDR1 SGHTA, CDR2 FQGNSA. The CDR3 region has the DNA TGTGCCAGCAGCAGAGGGGGTGACGGGGAGCTGTTTTTT. This encodes CASSRGGDGELFF.